This TCR beta chain appears in the sequencing data of a study of a mutant IDH1 vaccine in newly diagnosed glioma. The time point here: week 11, during vaccination. One vaccine dose held 300 ug of mutant IDH1 20-mer peptide and came with topical imiquimod. With respect to this clone: Its target is not known.

The method was immunoSEQ multiplex PCR; TCRdb's version includes in-frame clones alone and lacks a portion of them. This sample yields 110,000 or so clones, of which 90% are seen a single time; roughly 0.61% belongs to the top ten. Unmatched junction bases numbered 10, after V lost 8 bases and J lost 4 bases. The CDR3 contains 15 residues. Germline CDR1 reads MNHEY; CDR2 reads SMNVEV (reference sequence). The chain uses TRBV27 and TRBJ2-1; 8 nucleotides match TRBD2. This sequence originates from a woman between 45 and 60 years old with glioma. The source material was PBMCs, sampled from a glioma patient whose treatment included an IDH1 peptide vaccine. CDR3 DNA: TGTGCCAGCTCAATAGCGGGAAGGGAATACAATGAGCAGTTCTTC. This translates into CASSIAGREYNEQFF.